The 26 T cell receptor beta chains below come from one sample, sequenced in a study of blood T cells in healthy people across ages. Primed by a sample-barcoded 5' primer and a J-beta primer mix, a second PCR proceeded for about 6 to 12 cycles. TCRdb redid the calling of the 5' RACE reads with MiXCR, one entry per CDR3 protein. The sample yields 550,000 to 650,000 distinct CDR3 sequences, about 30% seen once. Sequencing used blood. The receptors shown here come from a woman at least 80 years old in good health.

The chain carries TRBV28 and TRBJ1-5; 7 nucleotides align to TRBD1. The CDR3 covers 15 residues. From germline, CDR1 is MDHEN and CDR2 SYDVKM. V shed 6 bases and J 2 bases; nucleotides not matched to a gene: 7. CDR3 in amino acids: CASSPGGKGNQPQHF. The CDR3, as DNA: TGTGCCAGCAGCCCAGGGGGTAAGGGCAATCAGCCCCAGCATTTT.

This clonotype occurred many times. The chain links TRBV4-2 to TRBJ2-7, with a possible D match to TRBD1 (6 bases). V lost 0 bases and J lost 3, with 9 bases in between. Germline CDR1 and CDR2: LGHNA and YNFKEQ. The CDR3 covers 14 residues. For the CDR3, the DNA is TGTGCCAGCAGCCAAGATTCACAGGGCTACGAGCAGTACTTC. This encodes CASSQDSQGYEQYF.

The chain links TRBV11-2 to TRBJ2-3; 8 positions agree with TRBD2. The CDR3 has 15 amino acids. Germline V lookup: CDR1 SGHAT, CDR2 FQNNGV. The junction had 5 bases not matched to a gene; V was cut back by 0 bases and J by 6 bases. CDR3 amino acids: CASSLDGGAVDTQYF. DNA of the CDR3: TGTGCCAGCAGCTTAGACGGGGGGGCCGTCGATACGCAGTATTTT.

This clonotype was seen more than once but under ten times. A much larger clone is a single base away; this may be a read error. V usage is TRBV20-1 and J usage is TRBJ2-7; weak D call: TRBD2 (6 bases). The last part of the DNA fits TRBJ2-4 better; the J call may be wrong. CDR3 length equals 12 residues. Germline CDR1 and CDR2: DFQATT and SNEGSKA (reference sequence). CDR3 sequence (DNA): TGCAGTGCGCCAACTCGGGGGAACATTCAGTACTTC. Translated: CSAPTRGNIQYF.

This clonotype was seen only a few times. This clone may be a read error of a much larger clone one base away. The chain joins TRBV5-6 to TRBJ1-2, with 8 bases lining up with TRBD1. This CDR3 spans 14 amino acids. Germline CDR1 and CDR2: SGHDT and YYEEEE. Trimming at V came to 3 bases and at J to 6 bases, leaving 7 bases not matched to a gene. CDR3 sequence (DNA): TGTGCCAGCAGCTGTGGCAGGGGGCGCGATGGCTACACCTTC. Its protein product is CASSCGRGRDGYTF.

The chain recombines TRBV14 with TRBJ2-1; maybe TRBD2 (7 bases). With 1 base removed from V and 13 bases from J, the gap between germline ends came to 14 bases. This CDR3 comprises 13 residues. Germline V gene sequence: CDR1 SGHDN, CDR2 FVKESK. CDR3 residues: CASSQVIGGGQFF. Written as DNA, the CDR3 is TGTGCCAGCAGCCAAGTTATAGGGGGGGGCCAGTTCTTC.

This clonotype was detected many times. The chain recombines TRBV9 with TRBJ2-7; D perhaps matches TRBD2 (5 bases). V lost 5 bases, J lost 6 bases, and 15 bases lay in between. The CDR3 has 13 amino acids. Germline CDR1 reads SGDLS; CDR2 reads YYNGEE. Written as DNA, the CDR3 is TGTGCCAGCAGTATTTTAGGAGGCTCCGAGCAGTACTTC. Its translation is CASSILGGSEQYF.

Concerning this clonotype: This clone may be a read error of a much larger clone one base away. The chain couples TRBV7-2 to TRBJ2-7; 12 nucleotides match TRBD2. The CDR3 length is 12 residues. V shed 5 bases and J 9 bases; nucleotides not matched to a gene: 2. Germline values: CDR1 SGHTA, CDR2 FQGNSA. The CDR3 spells CASSKTSGGQYF. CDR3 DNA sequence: TGTGCCAGCAGCAAGACTAGCGGGGGGCAGTACTTC.

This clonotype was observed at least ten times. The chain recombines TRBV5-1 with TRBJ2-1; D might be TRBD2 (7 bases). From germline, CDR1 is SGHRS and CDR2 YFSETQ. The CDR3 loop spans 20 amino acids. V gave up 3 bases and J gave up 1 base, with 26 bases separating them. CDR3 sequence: CASSWPSGRDIDQSYNEQFF. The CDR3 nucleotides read TGCGCCAGCAGCTGGCCCAGTGGGAGGGACATAGACCAATCCTACAATGAGCAGTTCTTC.

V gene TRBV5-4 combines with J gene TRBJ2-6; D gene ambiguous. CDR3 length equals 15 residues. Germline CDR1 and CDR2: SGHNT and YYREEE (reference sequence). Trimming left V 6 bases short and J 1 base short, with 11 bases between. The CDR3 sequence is CASILPGSGANVLTF. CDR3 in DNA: TGTGCCAGCATCCTCCCAGGTTCTGGGGCCAACGTCCTGACTTTC.

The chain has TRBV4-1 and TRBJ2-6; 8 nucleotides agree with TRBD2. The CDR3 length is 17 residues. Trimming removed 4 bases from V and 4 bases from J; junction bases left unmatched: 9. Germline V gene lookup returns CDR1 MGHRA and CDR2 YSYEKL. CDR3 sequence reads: CASSPRRGGSGANVLTF. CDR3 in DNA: TGCGCCAGCAGCCCTAGACGGGGGGGTTCCGGGGCCAACGTCCTGACTTTC.

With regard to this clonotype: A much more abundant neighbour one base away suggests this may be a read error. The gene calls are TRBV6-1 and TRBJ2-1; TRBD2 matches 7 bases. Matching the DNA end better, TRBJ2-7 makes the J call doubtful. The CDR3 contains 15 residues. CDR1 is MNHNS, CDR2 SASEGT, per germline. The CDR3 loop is CASSGLAEAYNEQYF. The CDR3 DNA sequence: TGTGCCAGCAGTGGCCTAGCGGAGGCCTACAATGAGCAGTACTTC.

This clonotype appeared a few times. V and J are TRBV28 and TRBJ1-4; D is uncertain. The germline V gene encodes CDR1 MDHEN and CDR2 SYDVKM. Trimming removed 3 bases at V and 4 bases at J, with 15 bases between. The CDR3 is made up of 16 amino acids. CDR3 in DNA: TGTGCCAGCAGTTTTCAGCAGGCAGGTAGTAATGAAAAACTGTTTTTT. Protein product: CASSFQQAGSNEKLFF. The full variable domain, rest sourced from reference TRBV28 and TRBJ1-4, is DVKVTQSSRYLVKRTGEKVFLECVQDMDHENMFWYRQDPGLGLRLIYFSYDVKMKEKGDIPEGYSVSREKKERFSLILESASTNQTSMYLCASSFQQAGSNEKLFFGSGTQLSVL.

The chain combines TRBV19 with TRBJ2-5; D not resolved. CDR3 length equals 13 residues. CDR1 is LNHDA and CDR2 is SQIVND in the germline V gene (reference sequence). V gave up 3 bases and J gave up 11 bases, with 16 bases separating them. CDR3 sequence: CASSMRRQTEQYF. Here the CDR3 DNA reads TGTGCCAGTAGTATGAGAAGGCAGACTGAGCAGTACTTC.

The CDR3 loop is CASSQETFERSYYEQYF. In DNA form, the CDR3 reads TGTGCCAGCAGCCAAGAGACTTTCGAGCGGAGTTACTACGAGCAGTACTTC. The chain recombines TRBV4-2 with TRBJ2-7, with D possibly matching TRBD2 (5 bases). V dropped 0 bases and J dropped 3 bases, with 18 bases sitting between them. The CDR3 runs to 17 residues. CDR1 and CDR2 (germline): LGHNA, YNFKEQ.

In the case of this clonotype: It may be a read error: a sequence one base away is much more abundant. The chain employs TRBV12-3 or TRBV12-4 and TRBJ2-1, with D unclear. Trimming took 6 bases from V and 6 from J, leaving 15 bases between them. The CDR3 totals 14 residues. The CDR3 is CASSLSLVGNEQFF. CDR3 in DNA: TGTGCCAGCAGCCTTTCTCTAGTTGGCAATGAGCAGTTCTTC.

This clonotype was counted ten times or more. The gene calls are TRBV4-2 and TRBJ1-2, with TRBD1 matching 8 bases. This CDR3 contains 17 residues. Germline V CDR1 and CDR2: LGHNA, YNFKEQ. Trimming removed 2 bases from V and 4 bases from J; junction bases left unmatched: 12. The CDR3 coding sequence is TGTGCCAGCAGCCAACCCACAACAGGGGGTACTGTCTATGGCTACACCTTC. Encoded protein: CASSQPTTGGTVYGYTF.

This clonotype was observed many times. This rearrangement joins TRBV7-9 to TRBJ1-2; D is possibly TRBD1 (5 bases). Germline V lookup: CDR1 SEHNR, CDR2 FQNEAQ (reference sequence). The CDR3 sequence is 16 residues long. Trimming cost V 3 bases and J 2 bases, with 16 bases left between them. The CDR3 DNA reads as TGTGCCAGCAGCTTCTTCTCGACGGGGGGAAACTATGGCTACACCTTC. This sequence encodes CASSFFSTGGNYGYTF.

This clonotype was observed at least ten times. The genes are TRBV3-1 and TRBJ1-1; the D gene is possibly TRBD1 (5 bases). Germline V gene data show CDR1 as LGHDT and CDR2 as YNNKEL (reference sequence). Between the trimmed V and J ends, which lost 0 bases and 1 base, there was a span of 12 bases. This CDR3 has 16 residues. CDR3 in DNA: TGTGCCAGCAGCCAAGATTTTGGGGGAGCGAACACTGAAGCTTTCTTT. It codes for CASSQDFGGANTEAFF.

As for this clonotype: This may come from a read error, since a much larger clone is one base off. CDR3 sequence: CASSYSNRQVYGYTF. The CDR3, as DNA: TGTGCCAGCAGTTACTCGAATCGGCAGGTGTATGGCTACACCTTC. The chain has TRBV6-6 and TRBJ1-2, with D uncertain. CDR1 and CDR2 (germline): MNHNY, SVGAGI (reference sequence). V was shortened by 0 bases and J by 5 bases, with 13 bases between the two germline ends. The CDR3 has 15 residues.

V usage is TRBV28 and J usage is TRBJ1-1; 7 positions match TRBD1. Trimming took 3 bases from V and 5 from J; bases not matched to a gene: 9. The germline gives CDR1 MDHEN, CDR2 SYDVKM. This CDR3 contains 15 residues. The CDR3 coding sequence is TGTGCCAGCAGTTTCGGAGACAGGGATCGGACTGAAGCTTTCTTT. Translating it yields CASSFGDRDRTEAFF. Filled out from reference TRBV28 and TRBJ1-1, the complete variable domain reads DVKVTQSSRYLVKRTGEKVFLECVQDMDHENMFWYRQDPGLGLRLIYFSYDVKMKEKGDIPEGYSVSREKKERFSLILESASTNQTSMYLCASSFGDRDRTEAFFGQGTRLTVV.

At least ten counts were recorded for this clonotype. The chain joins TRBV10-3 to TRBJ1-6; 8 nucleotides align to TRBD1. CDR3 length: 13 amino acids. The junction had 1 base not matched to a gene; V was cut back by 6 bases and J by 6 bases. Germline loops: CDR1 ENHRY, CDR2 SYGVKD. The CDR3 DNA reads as TGTGCCATCAGGGACAGGGCTAATTCACCCCTCCACTTT. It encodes CAIRDRANSPLHF.

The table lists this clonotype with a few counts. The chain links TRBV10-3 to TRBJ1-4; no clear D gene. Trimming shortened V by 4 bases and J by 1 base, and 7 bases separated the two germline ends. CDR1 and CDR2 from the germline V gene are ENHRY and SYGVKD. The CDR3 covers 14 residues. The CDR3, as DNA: TGTGCCATCAGTGCCGGGTTAACTAATGAAAAACTGTTTTTT. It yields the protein CAISAGLTNEKLFF.

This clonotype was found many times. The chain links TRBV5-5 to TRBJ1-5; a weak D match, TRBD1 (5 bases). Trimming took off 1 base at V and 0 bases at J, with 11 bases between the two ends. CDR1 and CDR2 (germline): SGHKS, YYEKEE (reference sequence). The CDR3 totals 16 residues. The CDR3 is CASSLNGDLSNQPQHF. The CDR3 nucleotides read TGTGCCAGCAGCTTGAATGGGGACCTTAGCAATCAGCCCCAGCATTTT.

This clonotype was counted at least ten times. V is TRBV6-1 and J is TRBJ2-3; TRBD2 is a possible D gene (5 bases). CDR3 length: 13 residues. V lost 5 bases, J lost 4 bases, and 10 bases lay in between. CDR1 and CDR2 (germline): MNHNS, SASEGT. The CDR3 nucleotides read TGTGCCAGCAGTACTAGAGGTCCAGATACGCAGTATTTT. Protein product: CASSTRGPDTQYF.

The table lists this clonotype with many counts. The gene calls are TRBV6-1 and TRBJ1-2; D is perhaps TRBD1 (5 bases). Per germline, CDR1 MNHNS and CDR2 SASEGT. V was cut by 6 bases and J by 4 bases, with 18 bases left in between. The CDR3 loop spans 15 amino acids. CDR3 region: CASSLRGTGVYGYTF. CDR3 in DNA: TGTGCCAGCAGCCTAAGAGGGACGGGGGTCTATGGCTACACCTTC.